These 3 T cell receptor beta chains were all obtained from the same sample, sequenced in a study of multiple sclerosis patients with progressive multifocal leukoencephalopathy. Time point given: roughly 13 months of natalizumab therapy. Some clones are missing from TCRdb's copy, which holds only in-frame ones; the method was immunoSEQ multiplex PCR. The sample yields 20,000 to 30,000 clones, 80% to 95% seen once. Sequencing was performed on PBMCs, taken from a patient treated with natalizumab. The receptors stem from a man aged 25-45 years with multiple sclerosis.

The chain uses TRBV7-8 and TRBJ2-1, with a possible D match to TRBD2 (5 bases). In germline, CDR1 is SGHVS, CDR2 FQNEAQ. The CDR3 has 15 residues. Trimming pared 3 bases from V and 0 bases from J, leaving 9 bases between. The CDR3 sequence: CASSLDLSSYNEQFF. In nucleotides, the CDR3 is TGTGCCAGCAGCTTGGACTTGAGCTCCTACAATGAGCAGTTCTTC.

This clone was seen more than once but under ten times. V and J are TRBV6-1 and TRBJ2-5, with D unresolved. This CDR3 contains 14 residues. V shed 0 bases and J shed 2 bases, with 7 bases lying between them. Germline loops: CDR1 MNHNS, CDR2 SASEGT. CDR3 coding DNA: TGTGCCAGCAGTGAAGCGGGCAGACAAGAGACCCAGTACTTC. As protein: CASSEAGRQETQYF.

The chain is built from TRBV30 and TRBJ1-1; D uncertain. Trimming shortened V by 2 bases and J by 8 bases, and 12 bases separated the two germline ends. The CDR3 is made up of 12 amino acids. CDR1 and CDR2 (germline): GTSNPN, SVGIG (reference sequence). The CDR3 DNA reads as TGTGCCTGGAGTAGGCCTGGTTTGGAAGCTTTCTTT. As protein: CAWSRPGLEAFF.